This T cell receptor (beta chain) was sequenced in a study of neurological immune-mediated disorders. The unsorted libraries were generated from a total of 2 million PBMCs, which had been stored in RNAlater at -80 C. This clonotype was detected many times. Its antigen is currently unknown. The cDNA was synthesized by 5'RACE incorporating 10-nucleotide random UMIs. MiXCR, run by TCRdb on the 5' RACE reads, gives a single entry per CDR3 protein. The sample has approximately 100,000 distinct CDR3 sequences, 3% to 4.5% seen once. Regarding the study as a whole: No CDR3 amino acid sequences recurred among expanded clones across subjects, suggesting private repertoires in all groups. Among 34 multiple sclerosis patients, phylogenetic grouping put the repertoires of 18 into a single related-CDR3 cluster, a possible signature.

This CDR3 contains 16 residues. The germline V gene encodes CDR1 SGHTA and CDR2 FQGTGA. The germline V and J ends were trimmed by 1 base and 1 base, with 14 bases remaining between them. Sequenced: PBMCs. This receptor was obtained from a woman in her late teens or twenties with multiple sclerosis. The chain has TRBV7-3 and TRBJ2-7; D not certain. CDR3 nucleotide sequence: TGTGCCAGCAGCTTAAGACGGGCATTCGGGTCCTACGAGCAGTACTTC. It is translated as CASSLRRAFGSYEQYF.